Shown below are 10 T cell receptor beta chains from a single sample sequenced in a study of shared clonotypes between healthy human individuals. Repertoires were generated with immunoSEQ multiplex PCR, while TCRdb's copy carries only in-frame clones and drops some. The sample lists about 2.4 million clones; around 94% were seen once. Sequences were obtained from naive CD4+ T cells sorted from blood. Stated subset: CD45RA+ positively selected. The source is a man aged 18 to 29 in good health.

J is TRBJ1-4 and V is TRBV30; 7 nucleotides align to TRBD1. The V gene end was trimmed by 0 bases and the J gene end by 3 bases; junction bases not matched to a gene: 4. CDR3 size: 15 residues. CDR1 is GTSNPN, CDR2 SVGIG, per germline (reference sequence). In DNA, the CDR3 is TGTGCCTGGAGTGTTAGGGGACAGCCTAATGAAAAACTGTTTTTT. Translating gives CAWSVRGQPNEKLFF.

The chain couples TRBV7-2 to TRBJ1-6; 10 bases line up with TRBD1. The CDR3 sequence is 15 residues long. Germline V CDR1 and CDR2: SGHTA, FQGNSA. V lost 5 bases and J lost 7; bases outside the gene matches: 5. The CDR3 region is CASSQRTGGNSPLHF. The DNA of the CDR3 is TGTGCCAGCAGCCAAAGGACAGGGGGGAATTCACCCCTCCACTTT.

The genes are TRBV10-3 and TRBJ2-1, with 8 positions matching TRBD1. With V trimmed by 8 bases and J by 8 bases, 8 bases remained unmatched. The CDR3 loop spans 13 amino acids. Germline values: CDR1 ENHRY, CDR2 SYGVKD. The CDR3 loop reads CAIYSGQGDEQFF. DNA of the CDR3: TGTGCCATCTATTCAGGACAGGGCGATGAGCAGTTCTTC.

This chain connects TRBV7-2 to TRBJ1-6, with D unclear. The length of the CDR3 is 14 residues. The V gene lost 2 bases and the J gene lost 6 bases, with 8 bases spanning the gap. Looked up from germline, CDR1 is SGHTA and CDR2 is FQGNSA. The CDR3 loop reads CASSLRGSNSPLHF. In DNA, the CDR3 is TGTGCCAGCAGCTTACGAGGGTCTAATTCACCCCTCCACTTT. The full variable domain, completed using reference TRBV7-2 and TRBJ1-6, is GAGVSQSPSNKVTEKGKDVELRCDPISGHTALYWYRQSLGQGLEFLIYFQGNSAPDKSGLPSDRFSAERTGGSVSTLTIQRTQQEDSAVYLCASSLRGSNSPLHFGNGTRLTVT.

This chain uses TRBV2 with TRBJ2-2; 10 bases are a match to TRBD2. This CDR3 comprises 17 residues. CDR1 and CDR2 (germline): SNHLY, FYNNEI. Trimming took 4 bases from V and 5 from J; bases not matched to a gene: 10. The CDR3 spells CASSAEASGGATGELFF. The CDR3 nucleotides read TGTGCCAGCAGTGCAGAGGCTAGCGGGGGAGCAACCGGGGAGCTGTTTTTT.

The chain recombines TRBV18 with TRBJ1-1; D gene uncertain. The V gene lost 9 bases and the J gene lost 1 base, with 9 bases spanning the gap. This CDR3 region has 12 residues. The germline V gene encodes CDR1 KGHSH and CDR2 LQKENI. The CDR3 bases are TGTGCCAGTCTACGGGGGAACACTGAAGCTTTCTTT. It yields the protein CASLRGNTEAFF.

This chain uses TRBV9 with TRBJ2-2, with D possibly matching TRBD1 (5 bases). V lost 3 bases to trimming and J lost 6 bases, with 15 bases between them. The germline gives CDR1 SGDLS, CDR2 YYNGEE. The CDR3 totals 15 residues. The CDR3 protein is CASSGGPLESGELFF. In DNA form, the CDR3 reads TGTGCCAGCAGCGGGGGCCCTCTTGAGTCCGGGGAGCTGTTTTTT. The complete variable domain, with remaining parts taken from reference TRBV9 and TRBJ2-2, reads DSGVTQTPKHLITATGQRVTLRCSPRSGDLSVYWYQQSLDQGLQFLIQYYNGEERAKGNILERFSAQQFPDLHSELNLSSLELGDSALYFCASSGGPLESGELFFGEGSRLTVL.

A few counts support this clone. Here the CDR3 DNA reads TGTGCCAGCAGTGGATTCAATCAGCCCCAGCATTTT. Its protein is CASSGFNQPQHF. The chain couples TRBV25-1 to TRBJ1-5; D is unclear. The germline V gene encodes CDR1 MGHDK and CDR2 SYGVNS. The V and J ends lost 4 bases and 3 bases respectively, with 4 bases between them. This CDR3 comprises 12 residues. Drawing the rest from reference TRBV25-1 and TRBJ1-5, the complete variable domain is EADIYQTPRYLVIGTGKKITLECSQTMGHDKMYWYQQDPGMELHLIHYSYGVNSTEKGDLSSESTVSRIRTEHFPLTLESARPSHTSQYLCASSGFNQPQHFGDGTRLSIL.

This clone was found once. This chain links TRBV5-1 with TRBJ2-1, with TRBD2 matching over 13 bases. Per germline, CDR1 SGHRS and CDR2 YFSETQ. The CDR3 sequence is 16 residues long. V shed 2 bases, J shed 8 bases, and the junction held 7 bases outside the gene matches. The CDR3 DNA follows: TGCGCCAGCAGCTTACCGGGACTAGCGGGGAAGGATGAGCAGTTCTTC. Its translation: CASSLPGLAGKDEQFF. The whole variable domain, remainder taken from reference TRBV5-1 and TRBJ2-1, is KAGVTQTPRYLIKTRGQQVTLSCSPISGHRSVSWYQQTPGQGLQFLFEYFSETQRNKGNFPGRFSGRQFSNSRSEMNVSTLELGDSALYLCASSLPGLAGKDEQFFGPGTRLTVL.

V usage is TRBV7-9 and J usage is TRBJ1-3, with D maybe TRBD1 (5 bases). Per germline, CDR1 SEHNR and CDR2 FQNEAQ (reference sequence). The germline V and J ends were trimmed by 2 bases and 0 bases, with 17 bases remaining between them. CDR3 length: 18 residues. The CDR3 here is CASSLPRGADFSGNTIYF. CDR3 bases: TGTGCCAGCAGCTTACCGCGCGGGGCCGATTTCTCTGGAAACACCATATATTTT.